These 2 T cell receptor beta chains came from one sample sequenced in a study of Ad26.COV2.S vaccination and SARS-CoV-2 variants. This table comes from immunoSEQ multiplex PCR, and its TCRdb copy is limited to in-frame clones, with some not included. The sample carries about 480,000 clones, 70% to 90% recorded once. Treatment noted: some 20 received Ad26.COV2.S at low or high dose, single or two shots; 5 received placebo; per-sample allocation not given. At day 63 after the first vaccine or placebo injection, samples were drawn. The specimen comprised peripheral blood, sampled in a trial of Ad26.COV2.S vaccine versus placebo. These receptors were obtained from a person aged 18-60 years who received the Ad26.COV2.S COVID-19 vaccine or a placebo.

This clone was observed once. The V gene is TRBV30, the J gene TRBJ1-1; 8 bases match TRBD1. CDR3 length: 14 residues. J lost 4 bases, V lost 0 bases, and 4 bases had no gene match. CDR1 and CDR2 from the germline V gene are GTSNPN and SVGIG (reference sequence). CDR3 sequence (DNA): TGTGCCTGGAGTGTTTGGACAGGGAGCACTGAAGCTTTCTTT. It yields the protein CAWSVWTGSTEAFF.

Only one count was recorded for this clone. The CDR3 DNA reads TGTGCCAGCAGTTACGACGCCGGAGGGGGAGGGTCACCCCTCCACTTT. The encoded protein is CASSYDAGGGGSPLHF. This rearrangement joins TRBV6-5 to TRBJ1-6; tentatively, D is TRBD1 (6 bases). The V gene's germline CDR1 is MNHEY and CDR2 SVGAGI. The V end was cut by 2 bases, the J end by 10 bases, with 18 bases between. The CDR3 has 16 amino acids.